Each of the 24 T cell receptor beta chains below was sequenced from the same sample in a study of CD8+ T cells in alopecia areata (dated by TCRdb to about 2018). Reading the label with the study, this specimen's time point is: about 4 weeks on oral tofacitinib. According to the study, the label for this sample's treatment or condition signals: oral pan-JAK inhibitor, 5-10 mg twice daily. Libraries were constructed by the immunoSEQ multiplex PCR assay. RNA was extracted from all samples and reverse transcribed into cDNA as template for TCR sequencing. Sourced from immuneACCESS, this table was stored by TCRdb with only in-frame sequences that have V and J called. A share of the clones is absent; for the studies checked, an unresolved V gene accounts for under half, and the remainder has no known explanation. The sample table contains about 140,000 clones; only one count was recorded for 75% to 85% of them. The ten largest clonotypes hold just under 25% of the sample.

The source was CD8+ T cells sorted from blood, collected at week 4, from a patient treated with tofacitinib. These receptor sequences come from a human donor with alopecia areata.

The rearrangement uses TRBV19 and TRBJ1-2; no reliable D call. From germline, CDR1 is LNHDA and CDR2 SQIVND (reference sequence). V lost 7 bases and J 6 bases, leaving 6 bases between the germline ends. The CDR3 contains 10 residues. The CDR3: CASKGHGYTF. As DNA, the CDR3 is TGTGCCAGTAAGGGTCATGGCTACACCTTC.

The V call is TRBV5-6, the J call TRBJ2-1, with D possibly being TRBD1 (6 bases). CDR1 is SGHDT, CDR2 YYEEEE, per germline. V was shortened by 7 bases and J by 7 bases, with 9 bases between the two germline ends. The CDR3 extends over 11 amino acids. CDR3 nucleotides: TGTGCCAGCCTCCAGGGGAATGAGCAGTTCTTC. It is translated as CASLQGNEQFF.

J is TRBJ1-1 and V is TRBV19, with no clear D. This CDR3 contains 13 residues. Germline V gene data show CDR1 as LNHDA and CDR2 as SQIVND (reference sequence). Trimming removed 3 bases from V and 1 base from J, with 6 bases in between. In DNA, the CDR3 is TGTGCCAGTAGTATCTGGGGGAACACTGAAGCTTTCTTT. The encoded protein is CASSIWGNTEAFF.

The chain couples TRBV29-1 to TRBJ2-7; 8 nucleotides align to TRBD2. The CDR3 sequence is 14 residues long. Germline V gene data show CDR1 as SQVTM and CDR2 as ANQGSEA. J was trimmed by 3 bases and V by 0 bases; bases with no gene match: 4. CDR3 in DNA: TGCAGCGTTGAAGATTACGGGACTAGCTACGAGCAGTACTTC. It encodes CSVEDYGTSYEQYF.

This clone has only a few counts. The gene calls are TRBV29-1 and TRBJ2-3, with 15 nucleotides matching TRBD2. In germline, CDR1 is SQVTM, CDR2 ANQGSEA. The ends lost 4 bases at V and 0 bases at J; junction bases unmatched: 5. The CDR3 runs 17 residues. This CDR3 reads CSVAGTSGGLSTDTQYF. DNA of the CDR3: TGCAGCGTTGCGGGGACTAGCGGGGGGCTTAGCACAGATACGCAGTATTTT.

The chain carries TRBV4-2 and TRBJ2-7, with D maybe TRBD2 (5 bases). V lost 1 base, J lost 7 bases, and 14 bases lay in between. CDR1 and CDR2 from the germline V gene are LGHNA and YNFKEQ. This CDR3 region has 14 residues. CDR3 in DNA: TGTGCCAGCAGCCAAGTCCGCGGGCATTGGGAGCAGTACTTC. This encodes CASSQVRGHWEQYF.

This clone was detected once. The chain recombines TRBV2 with TRBJ2-7, with D tentatively TRBD1 or TRBD2 (5 bases each). With 6 bases removed from V and 0 bases from J, the gap between germline ends came to 12 bases. Germline assignment: CDR1 SNHLY and CDR2 FYNNEI. The CDR3 is 14 residues long. The CDR3 coding sequence is TGTGCCAGCAGCCGGGACGCTGCCTCCTACGAGCAGTACTTC. Translated: CASSRDAASYEQYF.

The V call is TRBV13, the J call TRBJ1-6; no definite D call. This CDR3 comprises 15 residues. V was cut by 2 bases and J by 10 bases, with 15 bases left in between. Germline V lookup: CDR1 PRHDT, CDR2 FYEKMQ (reference sequence). Written as DNA, the CDR3 is TGTGCCAGCAGCTTAACGACGTCTGGTGGGTCACCCCTCCACTTT. It yields the protein CASSLTTSGGSPLHF.

The genes are TRBV7-9 and TRBJ2-1; TRBD2 aligns across 8 bases. In germline, CDR1 is SEHNR, CDR2 FQNEAQ (reference sequence). With 6 bases clipped from V and 0 bases from J, the junction kept 7 bases outside the gene matches. The CDR3 runs to 16 residues. The DNA of the CDR3 is TGTGCCAGCAGGGGGAGCGGGGGTAGCTCCTACAATGAGCAGTTCTTC. Translation gives CASRGSGGSSYNEQFF.

The table lists this clone with a few counts. The chain links TRBV4-3 to TRBJ2-1, with TRBD2 matching 16 bases. The germline V gene encodes CDR1 LGHNA and CDR2 YSLEER. The CDR3 runs 18 residues. J gave up 10 bases and V 0 bases, and 9 bases lay outside the gene matches. CDR3 amino acids: CASSQDPGLAGGRGEQFF. The CDR3 nucleotides are TGCGCCAGCAGCCAAGATCCGGGACTAGCGGGGGGGCGAGGAGAGCAGTTCTTC.

The rearrangement uses TRBV27 and TRBJ2-3; 7 bases are a match to TRBD1. Germline lookup yields CDR1 MNHEY and CDR2 SMNVEV (reference sequence). The V segment lost 5 bases and the J segment 3 bases; nucleotides outside the gene matches: 5. The CDR3 length is 14 residues. The CDR3 region is CASSETGRTDTQYF. Here the CDR3 DNA reads TGTGCCAGCAGTGAGACAGGGCGAACAGATACGCAGTATTTT.

The chain links TRBV5-6 to TRBJ1-1; D possibly corresponds to TRBD1 (6 bases). CDR3 length equals 14 residues. CDR1 is SGHDT and CDR2 is YYEEEE in the germline V gene. Trimming removed 3 bases at V and 7 bases at J, with 16 bases between. CDR3 sequence reads: CASSSLDRENEAFF. The CDR3 coding sequence is TGTGCCAGCAGCTCATTGGACAGAGAAAATGAAGCTTTCTTT.

The rearrangement joins TRBV15 to TRBJ2-1, with D possibly matching TRBD2 (5 bases). The V gene lost 10 bases and the J gene lost 10 bases, with 17 bases spanning the gap. The germline V gene encodes CDR1 LNHNV and CDR2 YYDKDF (reference sequence). This CDR3 spans 12 amino acids. Written as DNA, the CDR3 is TGTGCCAGCTTTGGGCCGCCGGGAGAGCAGTTCTTC. It translates to CASFGPPGEQFF.

J is TRBJ2-3 and V is TRBV9; tentatively, D is TRBD2 (5 bases). Germline CDR1 SGDLS, CDR2 YYNGEE. The CDR3 consists of 14 residues. Trimming shortened V by 4 bases and J by 1 base, and 10 bases separated the two germline ends. CDR3 sequence: CASSRDRGTDTQYF. CDR3 in DNA: TGTGCCAGCAGCCGGGATAGAGGCACAGATACGCAGTATTTT. Filled out from reference TRBV9 and TRBJ2-3, the complete variable domain reads DSGVTQTPKHLITATGQRVTLRCSPRSGDLSVYWYQQSLDQGLQFLIQYYNGEERAKGNILERFSAQQFPDLHSELNLSSLELGDSALYFCASSRDRGTDTQYFGPGTRLTVL.

The sample holds a few counts of this clone. The CDR3 loop reads CASSQVSGQPYEQYF. CDR3 bases: TGCGCCAGCAGCCAAGTCTCGGGACAGCCTTACGAGCAGTACTTC. The chain is built from TRBV4-1 and TRBJ2-7, with TRBD1 matching over 7 bases. This CDR3 has 15 amino acids. CDR1 and CDR2 (germline): MGHRA, YSYEKL. V was pared by 1 base and J by 4 bases, with 7 bases of the junction left unmatched.

This chain uses TRBV29-1 with TRBJ2-7; 8 bases are a match to TRBD1. Germline trimming cut 0 bases from V and 3 bases from J; bases unmatched to any gene: 13. Germline V lookup: CDR1 SQVTM, CDR2 ANQGSEA. The CDR3 is 17 residues long. The CDR3 bases are TGCAGCGTTGAAGATGCATCACAGCTCGGACAGGGCTACGAGCAGTACTTC. Encoded protein: CSVEDASQLGQGYEQYF.

The CDR3 DNA is TGTGCCAGCAGCCCAGAAATTCTCTCCTACGAGCAGTACTTC. As protein: CASSPEILSYEQYF. The gene calls are TRBV7-2 and TRBJ2-7; D is ambiguous. The CDR3 is 14 amino acids. V dropped 5 bases and J dropped 0 bases, with 11 bases sitting between them. From germline, CDR1 is SGHTA and CDR2 FQGNSA.

The gene calls are TRBV4-1 and TRBJ2-1, with D tentatively TRBD1 or TRBD2 (6 bases each). Germline CDR1 is MGHRA and CDR2 is YSYEKL. The CDR3 runs to 16 residues. The V end was cut by 2 bases, the J end by 2 bases, with 13 bases between. CDR3 sequence: CASSQTSGATYNEQFF. The CDR3 DNA sequence: TGCGCCAGCAGCCAAACCTCGGGGGCCACCTACAATGAGCAGTTCTTC.

This clone was seen only a few times. The V and J genes are TRBV4-3 and TRBJ2-5; a weak D match, TRBD1 (6 bases). V dropped 3 bases and J dropped 3 bases, with 11 bases sitting between them. Per the germline V gene, CDR1 is LGHNA and CDR2 is YSLEER. The CDR3 consists of 14 residues. CDR3 bases: TGCGCCAGCAGCCAGGACAGAAACGAAGAGACCCAGTACTTC. Protein sequence: CASSQDRNEETQYF.

The chain carries TRBV14 and TRBJ2-7, with D possibly matching TRBD1 (6 bases). Germline CDR1 is SGHDN and CDR2 is FVKESK. CDR3 size: 13 residues. Trimming took off 4 bases at V and 3 bases at J, with 10 bases between the two ends. CDR3 amino acids: CASSLLDSYEQYF. In DNA form, the CDR3 reads TGTGCCAGCAGCCTTCTGGACAGCTACGAGCAGTACTTC. Combining the CDR3 with reference TRBV14 and TRBJ2-7 gives the whole variable domain EAGVTQFPSHSVIEKGQTVTLRCDPISGHDNLYWYRRVMGKEIKFLLHFVKESKQDESGMPNNRFLAERTGGTYSTLKVQPAELEDSGVYFCASSLLDSYEQYFGPGTRLTVT.

This chain joins TRBV5-6 and TRBJ2-4, with D uncertain. Germline V gene data show CDR1 as SGHDT and CDR2 as YYEEEE. V gave up 2 bases and J gave up 0 bases, with 12 bases separating them. The CDR3 length is 16 residues. DNA of the CDR3: TGTGCCAGCAGCTTCGGCCGGGCTCTAGCCAAAAACATTCAGTACTTC. It specifies CASSFGRALAKNIQYF.

The chain combines TRBV29-1 with TRBJ1-3; no firm D call. Germline values: CDR1 SQVTM, CDR2 ANQGSEA. Trimming took off 0 bases at V and 0 bases at J, with 6 bases between the two ends. This CDR3 has 14 amino acids. Written as DNA, the CDR3 is TGCAGCGTTGAAGATAACTCCTCTGGAAACACCATATATTTT. The encoded protein is CSVEDNSSGNTIYF. Combining the CDR3 with reference TRBV29-1 and TRBJ1-3 gives the whole variable domain SAVISQKPSRDICQRGTSLTIQCQVDSQVTMMFWYRQQPGQSLTLIATANQGSEATYESGFVIDKFPISRPNLTFSTLTVSNMSPEDSSIYLCSVEDNSSGNTIYFGEGSWLTVV.

This chain uses TRBV29-1 with TRBJ1-4; D is perhaps TRBD1 (5 bases). CDR3 length: 13 amino acids. Per germline, CDR1 SQVTM and CDR2 ANQGSEA. V shed 5 bases and J shed 2 bases, with 9 bases lying between them. In DNA, the CDR3 is TGCAGCGTTCTATCAGGGACTAATGAAAAACTGTTTTTT. Its protein is CSVLSGTNEKLFF.

The V and J genes are TRBV7-9 and TRBJ2-7; D possibly corresponds to TRBD1 (5 bases). Trimming cost V 1 base and J 1 base, with 8 bases left between them. The CDR3 has 14 amino acids. From germline, CDR1 is SEHNR and CDR2 FQNEAQ (reference sequence). The CDR3 loop reads CASSLGPGSYEQYF. The CDR3 DNA follows: TGTGCCAGCAGCTTAGGCCCAGGGTCCTACGAGCAGTACTTC.